A single sample is the source of the 5 T cell receptor beta chains below, sequenced in a study of early T cells in non-severe SARS-CoV-2 infection. TCRdb reprocessed the 5' RACE reads with MiXCR, giving one entry per CDR3 protein. This table has approximately 69,000 distinct CDR3 sequences, over 9% appearing once. Sequenced sample: whole blood. These receptors came from an adult who was a healthcare worker with PCR-confirmed SARS-CoV-2 infection or an uninfected control (not recorded which).

This clonotype was seen repeatedly, ten times or more. This chain links TRBV28 with TRBJ2-1, with TRBD2 as a possible D gene (6 bases). V lost 3 bases and J 6 bases, leaving 9 bases between the germline ends. Germline V CDR1 and CDR2: MDHEN, SYDVKM. The CDR3 is 13 residues long. The CDR3 DNA is TGTGCCAGCAGTTTGACTAGGATCAATGAGCAGTTCTTC. Its translation: CASSLTRINEQFF.

This chain uses TRBV29-1 with TRBJ1-4, with D perhaps TRBD1 (6 bases). The CDR3 has 15 residues. Trimming left V 3 bases short and J 8 bases short, with 19 bases between. The germline CDR1 and CDR2 sequences are SQVTM and ANQGSEA. CDR3 sequence reads: CSVDVPGAGEEKLFF. Here the CDR3 DNA reads TGCAGCGTTGACGTTCCGGGGGCCGGAGAGGAAAAACTGTTTTTT.

The gene calls are TRBV7-9 and TRBJ1-1; D is undetermined. The CDR3 has 13 amino acids. Germline CDR1 is SEHNR and CDR2 is FQNEAQ (reference sequence). Trimming took 3 bases from V and 1 from J, leaving 6 bases between them. The CDR3: CASSLRANTEAFF. Written as DNA, the CDR3 is TGTGCCAGCAGCTTGCGCGCGAACACTGAAGCTTTCTTT.

This clonotype was counted many times. The V and J genes are TRBV27 and TRBJ2-7; 12 bases match TRBD1. Per germline, CDR1 MNHEY and CDR2 SMNVEV (reference sequence). The trim removed 5 bases at V and 0 bases at J, leaving 14 bases unmatched. The CDR3 runs 19 residues. The CDR3 DNA follows: TGTGCCAGCAGTCTCCAACCGGGACAGGGGGCCCCGAGCTCCTACGAGCAGTACTTC. This codes for CASSLQPGQGAPSSYEQYF.

The chain uses TRBV7-9 and TRBJ1-1; D gene unclear. V was trimmed by 5 bases and J by 2 bases, leaving 9 bases between them. CDR1 SEHNR and CDR2 FQNEAQ come from the germline V gene (reference sequence). The CDR3 has 13 residues. CDR3 sequence (DNA): TGTGCCAGCAGCGGAGGTGTCAACACTGAAGCTTTCTTT. The encoded protein is CASSGGVNTEAFF.